This TCR beta chain comes out of a study of siplizumab effects on memory and regulatory T cells. TCR templates numbering around 110,000 were assayed per sample. The table came from immunoSEQ multiplex PCR; TCRdb's copy has only in-frame clones and leaves some out. Of approximately 100,000 clones listed, around 90% are singletons. CDR1 and CDR2 from the germline V gene are MNHNS and SASEGT. The CDR3 consists of 13 residues. Trimming stripped 6 bases from V and 2 bases from J, with 11 bases between. Turning to this clone: Its antigen is undetermined.

Study-level results: Apparently more diverse than memory cells, naive T cells also seemed major alloresponse contributors. Mapping to unstimulated subsets was achieved for only a minor fraction of alloreactive clones.

V usage is TRBV6-1 and J usage is TRBJ2-7; a weak D match, TRBD2 (7 bases). The sequence was obtained from a human donor in good health. Material for sequencing was Tregs sorted from blood. CDR3 amino acids: CASRAGGPYEQYF. The CDR3 DNA sequence: TGTGCCAGCAGGGCCGGGGGGCCCTACGAGCAGTACTTC.